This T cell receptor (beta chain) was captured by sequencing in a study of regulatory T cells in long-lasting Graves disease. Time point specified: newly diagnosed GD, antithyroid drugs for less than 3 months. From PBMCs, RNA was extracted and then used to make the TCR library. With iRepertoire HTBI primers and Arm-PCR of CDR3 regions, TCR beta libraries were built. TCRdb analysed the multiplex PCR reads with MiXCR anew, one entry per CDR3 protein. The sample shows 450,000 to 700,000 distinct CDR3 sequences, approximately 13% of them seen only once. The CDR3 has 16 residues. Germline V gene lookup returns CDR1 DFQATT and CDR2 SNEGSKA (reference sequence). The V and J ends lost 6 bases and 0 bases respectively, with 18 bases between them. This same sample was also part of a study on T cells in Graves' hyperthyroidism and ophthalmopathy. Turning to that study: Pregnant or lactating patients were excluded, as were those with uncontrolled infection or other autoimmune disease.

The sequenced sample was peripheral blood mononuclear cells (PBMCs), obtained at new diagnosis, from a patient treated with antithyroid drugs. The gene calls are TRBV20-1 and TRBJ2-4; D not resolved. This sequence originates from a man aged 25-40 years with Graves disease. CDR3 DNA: TGCAGTGCCTTACCACGGCCGTATCTAGCCAAAAACATTCAGTACTTC. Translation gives CSALPRPYLAKNIQYF.